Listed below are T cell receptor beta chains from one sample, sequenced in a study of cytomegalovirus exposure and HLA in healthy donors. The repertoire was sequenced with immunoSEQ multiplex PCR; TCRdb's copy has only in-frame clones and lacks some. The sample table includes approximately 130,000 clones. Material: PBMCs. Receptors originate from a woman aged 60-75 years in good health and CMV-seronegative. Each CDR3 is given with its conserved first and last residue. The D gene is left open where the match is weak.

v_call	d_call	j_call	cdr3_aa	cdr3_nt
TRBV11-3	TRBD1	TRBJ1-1	CASSLGRGDTEAFF	TGTGCCAGCAGCTTGGGCAGGGGGGACACTGAAGCTTTCTTT
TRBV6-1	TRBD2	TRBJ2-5	CASSELAGIGETQYF	TGTGCCAGCAGTGAACTAGCGGGAATTGGAGAGACCCAGTACTTC
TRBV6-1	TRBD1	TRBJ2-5	CASSQTRDRTYF	TGTGCCAGCAGCCAAACCCGGGACAGGACATACTTC
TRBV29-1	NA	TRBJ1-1	CSVTTGLNTEAFF	TGCAGCGTGACGACAGGCTTGAACACTGAAGCTTTCTTT
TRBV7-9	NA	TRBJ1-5	CASSSYSNQPQHF	TGTGCCAGCAGCAGCTATAGCAATCAGCCCCAGCATTTT
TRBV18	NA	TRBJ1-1	CASSPSSGTNTEAFF	TGTGCCAGCTCACCGTCGTCGGGTACGAACACTGAAGCTTTCTTT
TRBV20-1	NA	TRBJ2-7	CSADTSTEQYF	TGCAGTGCCGATACGAGTACCGAGCAGTACTTC
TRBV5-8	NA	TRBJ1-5	CASSLGGWLLQPQHF	TGTGCCAGCAGCTTGGGAGGGTGGTTACTTCAGCCCCAGCATTTT
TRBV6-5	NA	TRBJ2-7	CASSYGSPSSYEQYF	TGTGCCAGCAGTTACGGCAGCCCTAGCTCCTACGAGCAGTACTTC
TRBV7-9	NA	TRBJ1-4	CASSAQGPEKLFF	TGTGCCAGCAGCGCACAGGGTCCGGAAAAACTGTTTTTT
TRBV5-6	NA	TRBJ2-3	CASSLDGGSTDTQYF	TGTGCCAGCAGCTTGGACGGGGGAAGCACAGATACGCAGTATTTT
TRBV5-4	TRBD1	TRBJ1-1	CASSLVGGGLRAEAFF	TGTGCCAGCAGCTTAGTCGGAGGGGGCCTTCGGGCTGAAGCTTTCTTT
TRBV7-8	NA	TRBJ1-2	CASSLGVGTTSYGYTF	TGTGCCAGCAGCTTAGGGGTGGGGACAACATCTTATGGCTACACCTTC
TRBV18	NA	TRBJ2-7	CASSPPSRAEQYF	TGTGCCAGCTCACCACCGTCCAGGGCCGAGCAGTACTTC
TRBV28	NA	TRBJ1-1	CASSFAVNTEAFF	TGTGCCAGCAGTTTTGCGGTGAACACTGAAGCTTTCTTT
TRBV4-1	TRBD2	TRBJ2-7	CASSQVAGGRYEQYF	TGCGCCAGCAGCCAAGTAGCGGGAGGACGGTACGAGCAGTACTTC
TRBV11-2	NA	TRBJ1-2	CASSLSGTPNGYTF	TGTGCCAGCAGCTTATCCGGGACACCAAATGGCTACACCTTC
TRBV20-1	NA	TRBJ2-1	CSDRSNNEQFF	TGCAGTGATCGGTCAAACAATGAGCAGTTCTTC
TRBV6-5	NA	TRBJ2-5	CASSYSFRGETQYF	TGTGCCAGCAGTTACTCGTTCAGGGGTGAGACCCAGTACTTC
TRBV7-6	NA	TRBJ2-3	CASSLGRRELTDTQYF	TGTGCCAGCAGCTTAGGAAGGAGGGAGCTTACTGATACGCAGTATTTT
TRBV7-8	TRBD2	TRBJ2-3	CASRSGGSSDTQYF	TGTGCCAGCCGGAGCGGGGGGAGCTCAGATACGCAGTATTTT
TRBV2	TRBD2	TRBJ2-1	CASRASGSAYNEQFF	TGTGCCAGCAGGGCTAGCGGGAGTGCCTACAATGAGCAGTTCTTC
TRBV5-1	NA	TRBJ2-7	CASSPGLPYEQYF	TGCGCCAGCAGCCCTGGACTACCCTACGAGCAGTACTTC
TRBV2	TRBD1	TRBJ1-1	CASRQTGANTEAFF	TGTGCCAGCAGGCAGACAGGGGCGAACACTGAAGCTTTCTTT
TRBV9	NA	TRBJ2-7	CASNPGEGAYEQYF	TGTGCCAGCAACCCGGGGGAGGGGGCCTACGAGCAGTACTTC
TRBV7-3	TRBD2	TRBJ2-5	CASSPAGGQLAGAETQYF	TGTGCCAGCAGCCCCGCGGGGGGTCAACTAGCGGGGGCTGAGACCCAGTACTTC
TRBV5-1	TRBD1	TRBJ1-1	CASKSTGENTEAFF	TGCGCCAGCAAATCGACAGGGGAAAACACTGAAGCTTTCTTT
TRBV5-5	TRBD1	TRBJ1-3	CASSLASQGGLSGNTIYF	TGTGCCAGCAGCTTGGCCTCCCAGGGGGGCCTCTCTGGAAACACCATATATTTT
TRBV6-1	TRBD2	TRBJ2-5	CASSELAGGLGRETQYF	TGTGCCAGCAGTGAACTAGCGGGGGGTTTAGGGAGGGAGACCCAGTACTTC
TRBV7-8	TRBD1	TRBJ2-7	CASRKRGQGAYEQYF	TGTGCCAGCAGAAAGCGGGGACAGGGGGCCTACGAGCAGTACTTC
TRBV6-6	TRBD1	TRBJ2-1	CASSFSGTGYNEQFF	TGTGCCAGCAGTTTCTCCGGGACAGGTTACAATGAGCAGTTCTTC
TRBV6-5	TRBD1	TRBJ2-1	CASRWTGAYNEQFF	TGTGCCAGCAGATGGACAGGGGCCTACAATGAGCAGTTCTTC
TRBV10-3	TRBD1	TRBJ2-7	CAARGTGRYEQYF	TGTGCCGCACGGGGGACAGGGAGATACGAGCAGTACTTC
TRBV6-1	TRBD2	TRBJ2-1	CASIPTSGAHNEQFF	TGTGCCAGCATCCCGACTAGCGGGGCACACAATGAGCAGTTCTTC
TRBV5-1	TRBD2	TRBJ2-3	CASSLEASGTTTDTQYF	TGCGCCAGCAGCTTGGAGGCTAGCGGCACGACCACAGATACGCAGTATTTT
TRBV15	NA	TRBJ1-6	CATSREWGGKGPPLHF	TGTGCCACCAGCAGAGAATGGGGGGGCAAGGGGCCACCCCTCCACTTT
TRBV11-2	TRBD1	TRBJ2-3	CASSSGQYTDTQYF	TGTGCCAGCAGCTCGGGACAGTACACAGATACGCAGTATTTT
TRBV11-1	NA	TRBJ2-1	CASSSSTGVSYNEQFF	TGTGCCAGCAGCTCCTCGACAGGAGTCAGCTACAATGAGCAGTTCTTC
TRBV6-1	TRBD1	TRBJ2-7	CASSGRDRPSYEQYF	TGTGCCAGCAGTGGCCGGGACAGGCCTTCCTACGAGCAGTACTTC
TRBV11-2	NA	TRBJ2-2	CASSPFSQHLNTGELFF	TGTGCCAGCAGCCCCTTTTCCCAACACCTGAACACCGGGGAGCTGTTTTTT
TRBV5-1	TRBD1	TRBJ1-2	CASSFEGAGGYTF	TGCGCCAGCAGCTTTGAGGGGGCCGGTGGCTACACCTTC
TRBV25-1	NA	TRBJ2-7	CASSFGSGTYEQYF	TGTGCCAGCTCGTTTGGGTCAGGCACCTACGAGCAGTACTTC
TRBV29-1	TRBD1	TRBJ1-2	CSVADREEGGYTF	TGCAGCGTTGCTGACAGGGAAGAGGGTGGCTACACCTTC
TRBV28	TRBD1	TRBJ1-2	CASSPTGDYGYTF	TGTGCCAGCAGCCCAACAGGGGACTATGGCTACACCTTC
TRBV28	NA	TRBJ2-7	CASSFIAYEQYF	TGTGCCAGCAGTTTTATTGCCTACGAGCAGTACTTC
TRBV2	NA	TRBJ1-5	CASSDPRRDRNQPQHF	TGTGCCAGCAGTGACCCCCGCAGGGATAGGAATCAGCCCCAGCATTTT
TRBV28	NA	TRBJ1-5	CASSPGSEGNQPQHF	TGTGCCAGCAGTCCGGGGTCGGAGGGCAATCAGCCCCAGCATTTT
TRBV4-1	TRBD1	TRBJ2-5	CASSRDGTGGRETQYF	TGCGCCAGCAGCCGGGATGGGACAGGGGGTCGAGAGACCCAGTACTTC
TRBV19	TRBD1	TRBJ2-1	CASSRGQNEQFF	TGTGCCAGTAGTCGGGGACAGAATGAGCAGTTCTTC
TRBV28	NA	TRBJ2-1	CASSLGGLRPPPRFF	TGTGCCAGCAGTTTAGGGGGACTCCGCCCCCCGCCCCGGTTCTTC
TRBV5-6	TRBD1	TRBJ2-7	CASSRGQLNREQCF	TGTGCCAGCAGCCGGGGACAGTTAAATCGCGAGCAGTGCTTC
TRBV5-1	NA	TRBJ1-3	CASSTSPITGSGNTIYF	TGCGCCAGCAGCACTTCTCCCATCACTGGCTCTGGAAACACCATATATTTT
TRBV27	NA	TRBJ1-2	CASSPRRWGGYTF	TGTGCCAGCAGTCCCAGGAGGTGGGGTGGCTACACCTTC